Listed below are T cell receptor beta chains from one sample, sequenced in a study of a mutant IDH1 vaccine in newly diagnosed glioma. Profiled with immunoSEQ multiplex PCR; TCRdb holds only in-frame clones, not every one. This sample carries 56,000 or so clones, around 80% of them seen once, and the ten largest clones take approximately 1.8%. No antigen has been identified for these receptors. Sample: PBMCs, taken from a glioma patient whose treatment included an IDH1 peptide vaccine. Every receptor here comes from a woman between 35 and 50 years old with glioma. CDR3s include the opening cysteine and the closing phenylalanine or tryptophan. The D gene is left open where the match is weak. Rows give clone size only sometimes, using once, few, many, or a class for an expanded clone.

. | . | 13 | TRBJ2-1 | TRBV6-1 | TGTGCCAGCAGTCCACAGGGGAGGAATGAGCAGTTCTTC | CASSPQGRNEQFF
. | . | 15 | TRBJ1-6 | TRBV14 | TGTGCCAGCAGCCAAGATCCCTTGGGTAAATCACCCCTCCACTTT | CASSQDPLGKSPLHF
few | . | 12 | TRBJ1-4 | TRBV6-7 | TGTGCCAGCAGTTACTGGGAGCCAAAACTGTTTTTT | CASSYWEPKLFF
. | . | 18 | TRBJ1-5 | TRBV19 | TGTGCCAGTAGTAGTTCGGGGGGACTCTCGACGGGCAATCAGCCCCAGCATTTT | CASSSSGGLSTGNQPQHF
. | . | 15 | TRBJ2-3 | TRBV5-4 | TGTGCCAGCAGCTTGGGGGCGGGTAAGGCAGATACGCAGTATTTT | CASSLGAGKADTQYF
. | . | 14 | TRBJ2-2 | TRBV19 | TGTGCCAGTAGTATAACAGGAGGGACCGGGGAGCTGTTTTTT | CASSITGGTGELFF
few | TRBD1 | 14 | TRBJ1-3 | TRBV29-1 | TGCAGCGTTTGGGACAGAGCCTCTGGAAACACCATATATTTT | CSVWDRASGNTIYF
. | TRBD2 | 14 | TRBJ2-7 | TRBV6-6 | TGTGCCAGCAGTTACTGGGGGGGAAGATACGAGCAGTACTTC | CASSYWGGRYEQYF
. | . | 10 | TRBJ1-2 | TRBV20-1 | TGCAGTGCACCCAACTATGGCTACACCTTC | CSAPNYGYTF
. | . | 14 | TRBJ1-2 | TRBV29-1 | TGCAGCGTTGAATCGCCCGGACAGTATTATGGCTACACCTTC | CSVESPGQYYGYTF
. | TRBD2 | 18 | TRBJ2-3 | TRBV5-4 | TGTGCCAGCAGCTTGGGAGGGCTAGCGGGTGGGATCGGCGATACGCAGTATTTT | CASSLGGLAGGIGDTQYF
once | . | 11 | TRBJ2-7 | TRBV28 | TGTGCCAGCGGGACTTCCTACGAGCAGTACTTC | CASGTSYEQYF
. | . | 17 | TRBJ2-5 | TRBV6-1 | TGTGCCAGCAGTGAAAAATCCTGGGGGACGTCCCAAGAGACCCAGTACTTC | CASSEKSWGTSQETQYF
. | . | 12 | TRBJ2-7 | TRBV7-8 | TGTGCCAGCAGCTTAGGGGGTAGGGAGCAGTACTTC | CASSLGGREQYF
. | . | 16 | TRBJ1-2 | TRBV29-1 | TGCAGCGTTGAATCCAGACTCTATGAGAAACAGGGTGGCTACACCTTC | CSVESRLYEKQGGYTF
. | TRBD1 | 14 | TRBJ2-1 | TRBV9 | TGTGCCAGCAGCGCGGGACAGGGCGCGGCCGAGCAGTTCTTC | CASSAGQGAAEQFF
. | . | 13 | TRBJ2-1 | TRBV5-1 | TGCGCCAGCAGCGACGGACTTGGGAATGAGCAGTTCTTC | CASSDGLGNEQFF
. | TRBD1 | 15 | TRBJ1-2 | TRBV5-4 | TGTGCCAGCAGCCCAGTGGACAGGGGGGACGATGGCTACACCTTC | CASSPVDRGDDGYTF
. | . | 14 | TRBJ1-4 | TRBV28 | TGTGCCAGCAGGGCGGGGGGAGTGGGTGAAAAACTGTTTTTT | CASRAGGVGEKLFF
. | . | 13 | TRBJ1-4 | TRBV2 | TGTGCCAGCGCCAGGTCAACTAATGAAAAACTGTTTTTT | CASARSTNEKLFF
. | . | 18 | TRBJ2-5 | TRBV21-1 | TGTGCCAGCAGTATAGGGGCCGGGCAAGCGGTTACAAGCGAGACCCAGTACTTC | CASSIGAGQAVTSETQYF
few | . | 12 | TRBJ1-2 | TRBV9 | TGTGCCAGCGGCAAGGAGGACTATGGCTACACCTTC | CASGKEDYGYTF
few | . | 14 | TRBJ1-1 | TRBV5-1 | TGCGCCAGCAGCTTTGTCCCGGCGGACACTGAAGCTTTCTTT | CASSFVPADTEAFF
. | . | 14 | TRBJ2-1 | TRBV6-5 | TGTGCCAGCAGTTACTCCCTTAGTTTGAATGAGCAGTTCTTC | CASSYSLSLNEQFF
. | . | 16 | TRBJ1-3 | TRBV5-1 | TGCGCCAGCAGCTTGGACCAGGTGCTTCAAGGAAACACCATATATTTT | CASSLDQVLQGNTIYF
. | TRBD2 | 16 | TRBJ2-3 | TRBV7-6 | TGTGCCAGCAGCTGGACTAGCGGGGGGGCGAGAGATACGCAGTATTTT | CASSWTSGGARDTQYF
few | TRBD1 | 16 | TRBJ2-2 | TRBV11-2 | TGTGCCAGCAGAGGTCGGACAGGCTCGAACACCGGGGAGCTGTTTTTT | CASRGRTGSNTGELFF
. | TRBD1 | 15 | TRBJ2-5 | TRBV5-6 | TGTGCCAGCAGCTTTCCGGGACAGGGACAAGAGACCCAGTACTTC | CASSFPGQGQETQYF
. | TRBD1 | 15 | TRBJ1-1 | TRBV7-9 | TGTGCCAGCAGCACCCGGACAGGGAATCGATCTGAAGCTTTCTTT | CASSTRTGNRSEAFF
. | . | 14 | TRBJ1-6 | TRBV2 | TGTGCCAGCAGCGCCCGTGCCGACCTCTCACCCCTCCACTTT | CASSARADLSPLHF
. | . | 14 | TRBJ2-7 | TRBV5-5 | TGTGCCAGCAGCTTGGTTGTTCCGGGGTACGAGCAGTACTTC | CASSLVVPGYEQYF
. | . | 15 | TRBJ1-6 | TRBV19 | TGTGCCAGTAGTGACCAGGCGGCCCCGGGTTCACCCCTCCACTTT | CASSDQAAPGSPLHF
. | TRBD1 | 14 | TRBJ2-1 | TRBV6-1 | TGTGCCAGCAGTGAATCGACAGGGGGCCTTGAGCAGTTCTTC | CASSESTGGLEQFF
. | TRBD1 | 15 | TRBJ2-7 | TRBV9 | TGTGCCAGCAGCGCCCGGGACAGGGGGGGGGACGAGCAGTACTTC | CASSARDRGGDEQYF
once | TRBD2 | 17 | TRBJ2-5 | TRBV9 | TGTGCCAGCAGCGTAGGTGGGGAACTAGCGGGGAAAGAGACCCAGTACTTC | CASSVGGELAGKETQYF
. | . | 14 | TRBJ2-7 | TRBV4-3 | TGCGCCAGCAGTCCCAGGGGAGGGATCCACGAGCAGTACTTC | CASSPRGGIHEQYF
few | TRBD1 | 17 | TRBJ1-1 | TRBV4-2 | TGTGCCAGCAGCCAAGAAGGGGGGACAGGGGCCCCGATTGAAGCTTTCTTT | CASSQEGGTGAPIEAFF
. | TRBD2 | 14 | TRBJ2-7 | TRBV10-1 | TGCGCCAGCAGTTCTAGCGGGGGCATCGAAGAGCAGTACTTC | CASSSSGGIEEQYF
. | . | 13 | TRBJ1-2 | TRBV2 | TGTGCCAGCAGTGAAGCTTCAGCCTATGGCTACACCTTC | CASSEASAYGYTF
once | TRBD2 | 19 | TRBJ2-5 | TRBV7-9 | TGTGCCAGCAGCTCTCCCCCTGGACTAGCGGGGGCAAATATGGAGACCCAGTACTTC | CASSSPPGLAGANMETQYF
. | . | 15 | TRBJ1-1 | TRBV5-8 | TGTGCCAGCAGCTGGGCTCACGGAAGGGACACTGAAGCTTTCTTT | CASSWAHGRDTEAFF